The 32 T cell receptor beta chains reported below all come from one sample, sequenced in a study of human T cells and chemical hapten exposure. TCRdb redid the calling of the RACE reads with MiXCR, one entry per CDR3 protein. Of about 62,000 distinct CDR3 sequences listed, around 7% were seen once; the top ten hold about 1.5%. Time point here: pre-sensitization, week 0. Treatment of the sample: therapeutic diphenylcyclopropenone sensitization with weekly scalp DPC. The material sequenced was whole blood, taken in connection with sensitization to the hapten diphenylcyclopropenone (DPC). The source is a woman aged 25 to 45 with alopecia areata. Some clones in this sample may be carry-over from other donors' samples.

This clonotype was counted between two and nine times. This rearrangement joins TRBV3-1 to TRBJ2-3; 8 bases map to TRBD2. The germline gives CDR1 LGHDT, CDR2 YNNKEL (reference sequence). The V and J ends lost 1 base and 0 bases, in that order; junction bases with no gene match: 9. The CDR3 loop spans 18 amino acids. The CDR3 DNA follows: TGTGCCAGCAGCCAAGCAGCGGGGGTCACCACTAGCACAGATACGCAGTATTTT. It encodes CASSQAAGVTTSTDTQYF.

The chain uses TRBV5-4 and TRBJ1-4; 11 bases line up with TRBD1. The CDR3 is 14 residues long. Germline assignment: CDR1 SGHNT and CDR2 YYREEE (reference sequence). With 4 bases clipped from V and 6 bases from J, the junction kept 2 bases outside the gene matches. In DNA form, the CDR3 reads TGTGCCAGCAGCGTGGGACAGGGGGATGAAAAACTGTTTTTT. As protein: CASSVGQGDEKLFF.

This clonotype has at least ten counts. The chain is built from TRBV3-1 and TRBJ1-1, with D hard to call. V shed 4 bases and J shed 1 base, with 13 bases lying between them. This CDR3 spans 15 amino acids. From germline, CDR1 is LGHDT and CDR2 YNNKEL (reference sequence). Written as DNA, the CDR3 is TGTGCCAGCAGCCCCCACGGGCAGGCGAACACTGAAGCTTTCTTT. It encodes CASSPHGQANTEAFF.

At least ten counts were recorded for this clonotype. The chain joins TRBV7-8 to TRBJ1-6; 11 bases match TRBD1. Per the germline V gene, CDR1 is SGHVS and CDR2 is FQNEAQ. The CDR3 spans 15 residues. Trimming at V came to 5 bases and at J to 6 bases, leaving 3 bases not matched to a gene. The CDR3 nucleotides are TGTGCCAGCAGCGGACAGGGGGCAGCTAATTCACCCCTCCACTTT. Residues: CASSGQGAANSPLHF.

This clonotype was seen more than once but under ten times. The chain links TRBV27 to TRBJ1-1; 9 bases are shared with TRBD1. V dropped 4 bases and J dropped 4; count of bases not matched to a gene: 7. Germline assignment: CDR1 MNHEY and CDR2 SMNVEV (reference sequence). The CDR3 extends over 15 amino acids. CDR3 DNA: TGTGCCAGCAGTTCACAGGGGGCTGGAGGCACTGAAGCTTTCTTT. This gives the protein CASSSQGAGGTEAFF.

The sample holds many counts of this clonotype. V usage is TRBV20-1 and J usage is TRBJ1-3; D gene unclear. The CDR3 extends over 11 amino acids. Looked up from germline, CDR1 is DFQATT and CDR2 is SNEGSKA (reference sequence). The V and J ends lost 4 bases and 2 bases respectively, with 3 bases between them. The CDR3 DNA reads TGCAGTGCTAACACTGGAAACACCATATATTTT. It codes for CSANTGNTIYF.

This clonotype was observed a handful of times. This chain connects TRBV5-1 to TRBJ1-1; the match to TRBD1 covers 7 bases. Trimming removed 1 base from V and 0 bases from J; junction bases left unmatched: 9. Germline CDR1 and CDR2: SGHRS and YFSETQ. The CDR3 is made up of 17 amino acids. CDR3 amino acids: CASSLRLGTDMNTEAFF. DNA for the CDR3: TGCGCCAGCAGCTTGCGTTTGGGGACAGATATGAACACTGAAGCTTTCTTT.

There are many counts of this clonotype. This chain joins TRBV5-4 and TRBJ2-4; D call uncertain. V was pared by 1 base and J by 5 bases, with 7 bases between. Germline lookup yields CDR1 SGHNT and CDR2 YYREEE (reference sequence). CDR3 size: 13 residues. CDR3: CASSLSPENIQYF. In DNA, the CDR3 is TGTGCCAGCAGCTTGTCACCGGAAAACATTCAGTACTTC.

This clonotype was detected once. A read error may explain this, as a much larger clone is one base away. The chain has TRBV29-1 and TRBJ1-3; no firm D call. This CDR3 contains 11 residues. CDR1 and CDR2 from the germline V gene are SQVTM and ANQGSEA. CDR3 in amino acids: CSIDRGNTIYF. The CDR3, as DNA: TGCAGCATTGACCGGGGAAACACCATATATTTT.

This clonotype was observed many times. V usage is TRBV29-1 and J usage is TRBJ1-1; D may be TRBD1 (5 bases). V lost 3 bases and J lost 1, with 9 bases in between. Germline CDR1 and CDR2: SQVTM and ANQGSEA. The CDR3 is 13 amino acids. The CDR3 DNA is TGCAGCGTTGATCTGGGACCGAACACTGAAGCTTTCTTT. Its protein product is CSVDLGPNTEAFF.

There are many counts of this clonotype. CDR3 nucleotides: TGTGCCAGCAGCCCACGACAGGGTACCTATGGCTACACCTTC. Its translation: CASSPRQGTYGYTF. The rearrangement joins TRBV7-6 to TRBJ1-2; 7 bases map to TRBD1. Unmatched junction bases numbered 7, after V lost 5 bases and J lost 4 bases. From germline, CDR1 is SGHVS and CDR2 FNYEAQ. The CDR3 sequence is 14 residues long.

The table lists this clonotype with many counts. The chain joins TRBV20-1 to TRBJ1-1; 7 nucleotides match TRBD1. The V segment lost 6 bases and the J segment 1 base; nucleotides outside the gene matches: 5. CDR3 length equals 13 residues. Germline CDR1 is DFQATT and CDR2 is SNEGSKA (reference sequence). CDR3 amino acids: CSAAQGGNTEAFF. For the CDR3, the DNA is TGCAGTGCGGCGCAGGGGGGGAACACTGAAGCTTTCTTT.

This clonotype has ten or more counts. The chain combines TRBV29-1 with TRBJ1-1; D is perhaps TRBD1 (6 bases). Germline V gene sequence: CDR1 SQVTM, CDR2 ANQGSEA. Trimming removed 6 bases from V and 5 bases from J, with 16 bases in between. The length of the CDR3 is 13 residues. The CDR3 DNA is TGCAGCGTCGACCCGAGGGGGGGGACTGAAGCTTTCTTT. Translated: CSVDPRGGTEAFF.

This clonotype has ten or more counts. The V call is TRBV20-1, the J call TRBJ2-3; TRBD2 aligns across 8 bases. Germline V gives CDR1 DFQATT, CDR2 SNEGSKA (reference sequence). V lost 6 bases, J lost 5 bases, and 7 bases stayed unmatched. There are 13 residues in the CDR3. For the CDR3, the DNA is TGCAGTGCGCCTTTAGCGGGGAGAGATACGCAGTATTTT. Translating it yields CSAPLAGRDTQYF.

This clonotype was detected ten times or more. V usage is TRBV6-5 and J usage is TRBJ1-1; 10 nucleotides agree with TRBD1. Germline CDR1 reads MNHEY; CDR2 reads SVGAGI. The CDR3 is 15 residues long. V shed 5 bases and J 3 bases; nucleotides not matched to a gene: 6. The DNA for the CDR3 is TGTGCCAGCAGTGAAGGGACAGGGGAGTACACTGAAGCTTTCTTT. Translating it yields CASSEGTGEYTEAFF.

Note on this clonotype: A much larger clone lies one base from this, so it may be a read error. This chain connects TRBV5-6 to TRBJ2-7, with D unclear. CDR3 size: 14 residues. CDR1 and CDR2 from the germline V gene are SGHDT and YYEEEE. Here the CDR3 DNA reads TGTGCCAGCAGCTTGAGGCCCAGCTCCTACGGGCAGTACTTC. This sequence encodes CASSLRPSSYGQYF.

This clonotype was observed many times. The chain joins TRBV29-1 to TRBJ2-7; D not certain. Deletions cut 5 bases from V and 3 bases from J, with 20 bases between. Germline V gives CDR1 SQVTM, CDR2 ANQGSEA. The CDR3 totals 15 residues. CDR3 nucleotides: TGCAGCGTTTTCCTCCGGCGCTCGACGCTCTACGAGCAGTACTTC. Translating it yields CSVFLRRSTLYEQYF.

This clonotype was observed many times. The V call is TRBV6-5, the J call TRBJ2-3; 13 nucleotides align to TRBD2. The CDR3 totals 15 residues. V lost 6 bases to trimming and J lost 2 bases; unmatched junction nucleotides: 2. Germline V gene sequence: CDR1 MNHEY, CDR2 SVGAGI. The CDR3, as DNA: TGTGCCAGCAGGGGACTAGCGGGATCCACAGATACGCAGTATTTT. Translated: CASRGLAGSTDTQYF.

The chain couples TRBV3-1 to TRBJ1-6; the match to TRBD1 covers 8 bases. J lost 10 bases, V lost 4 bases, and 9 bases had no gene match. The germline V gene has CDR1 LGHDT and CDR2 YNNKEL (reference sequence). This CDR3 has 15 amino acids. CDR3 sequence reads: CASSPQTGEASPLHF. CDR3 sequence (DNA): TGTGCCAGCAGCCCACAGACAGGGGAAGCGTCACCCCTCCACTTT.

V gene TRBV25-1 combines with J gene TRBJ1-2, with 7 bases lining up with TRBD1. J gave up 8 bases and V 5 bases, and 8 bases lay outside the gene matches. CDR3 length: 13 residues. Germline-derived CDR1 and CDR2 are MGHDK and SYGVNS. The CDR3 DNA sequence: TGTGCCAGCAGTCTAACCAGGGACAGCGGCTACACCTTC. Its translation is CASSLTRDSGYTF.

This clonotype was counted many times. This chain connects TRBV7-8 to TRBJ2-5, with 7 positions matching TRBD1. Germline CDR1 and CDR2: SGHVS and FQNEAQ. There are 14 residues in the CDR3. Trimming took 3 bases from V and 5 from J; bases not matched to a gene: 6. The CDR3 loop reads CASSFRTGGETQYF. The CDR3 DNA follows: TGTGCCAGCAGCTTCCGGACAGGCGGGGAGACCCAGTACTTC. Variable domain in full (rest from reference TRBV7-8 and TRBJ2-5): GAGVSQSPRYKVAKRGQDVALRCDPISGHVSLFWYQQALGQGPEFLTYFQNEAQLDKSGLPSDRFFAERPEGSVSTLKIQRTQQEDSAVYLCASSFRTGGETQYFGPGTRLLVL.

This clonotype was seen at least ten times. In DNA, the CDR3 is TGCAGTGCTAGAGATATCGGGAAAGGAGAAAAACTGTTTTTT. Protein product: CSARDIGKGEKLFF. The chain has TRBV20-1 and TRBJ1-4, with D unresolved. Between the trimmed V and J ends, which lost 0 bases and 8 bases, there was a span of 13 bases. The CDR3 sequence is 14 residues long. Germline CDR1 is DFQATT and CDR2 is SNEGSKA (reference sequence).

In its sample, this clonotype was seen many times. The chain joins TRBV19 to TRBJ1-5; D call uncertain. Trimming pared 7 bases from V and 2 bases from J, leaving 15 bases between. The CDR3 spans 15 residues. Germline loops: CDR1 LNHDA, CDR2 SQIVND (reference sequence). The chain's CDR3 is CASTAYLGGNQPQHF. Here the CDR3 DNA reads TGTGCCAGTACCGCATACCTTGGGGGCAATCAGCCCCAGCATTTT.

On this clonotype: A read error is possible here, since a much larger clone lies one base away. The rearrangement joins TRBV20-1 to TRBJ1-2; no clear D. V lost 6 bases and J lost 3, with 23 bases in between. This CDR3 spans 16 amino acids. Germline CDR1 and CDR2: DFQATT and SNEGSKA (reference sequence). CDR3 nucleotide sequence: TGCAGTGCCTTCACACCCGGTGCGGGGTTTGACTATGGCTACACCTTC. Its protein is CSAFTPGAGFDYGYTF.

In this sample, this clonotype turned up many times. This rearrangement joins TRBV5-1 to TRBJ2-5; possibly TRBD1 for D (5 bases). V lost 4 bases to trimming and J lost 5 bases, with 15 bases between them. This CDR3 contains 14 residues. CDR1 and CDR2 from the germline V gene are SGHRS and YFSETQ. The CDR3 DNA follows: TGCGCCAGCAGCCGCGTAGCAGGGAAGGAGACCCAGTACTTC. It translates to CASSRVAGKETQYF.

This clonotype appeared many times. The chain combines TRBV7-3 with TRBJ2-3; 9 bases fit TRBD2. Germline-derived CDR1 and CDR2 are SGHTA and FQGTGA. V lost 5 bases, J lost 2 bases, and 5 bases stayed unmatched. The CDR3 loop spans 15 amino acids. The CDR3 loop is CASSPSGVTTDTQYF. DNA of the CDR3: TGTGCCAGCAGCCCTAGCGGGGTTACCACAGATACGCAGTATTTT.

This clonotype has more than one count but fewer than ten. The J gene is TRBJ2-4, the V gene TRBV12-3 or TRBV12-4, with D uncertain. This CDR3 region has 17 residues. V was cut by 3 bases and J by 0 bases, with 15 bases left in between. The CDR3 spells CASSLGSGVSAKNIQYF. The CDR3 DNA follows: TGTGCCAGCAGTTTGGGGTCGGGCGTCTCAGCCAAAAACATTCAGTACTTC.

This clonotype was counted only a few times. The chain links TRBV2 to TRBJ1-5; no reliable D call. Germline CDR1 is SNHLY and CDR2 is FYNNEI. V gave up 0 bases and J gave up 2 bases, with 5 bases separating them. CDR3 length equals 14 residues. DNA for the CDR3: TGTGCCAGCAGTGAAGCGCTGGGCAATCAGCCCCAGCATTTT. Its translation: CASSEALGNQPQHF.

This clonotype was recorded at least ten times. The chain recombines TRBV18 with TRBJ2-3; D ambiguous. V lost 3 bases, J lost 5 bases, and 9 bases lay in between. CDR1 is KGHSH, CDR2 LQKENI, per germline. This CDR3 has 13 amino acids. CDR3 protein: CASSPDGRDTQYF. In DNA form, the CDR3 reads TGTGCCAGCTCACCGGACGGAAGAGATACGCAGTATTTT.

This clonotype was picked up many times. The V and J genes are TRBV7-2 and TRBJ2-3; TRBD2 agrees at 8 bases. This CDR3 is 18 amino acids long. The trim removed 1 base at V and 2 bases at J, leaving 11 bases unmatched. The V gene's germline CDR1 is SGHTA and CDR2 FQGNSA. The CDR3 DNA sequence: TGTGCCAGCAGCTTAGTCTCTCTCGCGGGGGGTTACACAGATACGCAGTATTTT. This encodes CASSLVSLAGGYTDTQYF.

This clonotype was observed at least ten times. The V gene is TRBV10-3, the J gene TRBJ2-7, with TRBD1 matching over 9 bases. The V and J ends lost 6 bases and 2 bases, in that order; junction bases with no gene match: 5. Germline CDR1 is ENHRY and CDR2 is SYGVKD. This CDR3 spans 14 amino acids. The CDR3 region has the DNA TGTGCCATCAGGGACGGGACAGGGACCTACGAGCAGTACTTC. Its protein product is CAIRDGTGTYEQYF.

CDR3 DNA sequence: TGTGCTAGTGCCCCGAGGGGGTCCCAAGAGACCCAGTACTTC. Amino acids: CASAPRGSQETQYF. The rearrangement links TRBV12-5 to TRBJ2-5; perhaps TRBD1 as D (6 bases). CDR1 LGHNT and CDR2 FRNRAP come from the germline V gene. The CDR3 consists of 14 residues. The V end was cut by 7 bases, the J end by 1 base, with 13 bases between.